Listed below are T cell receptor beta chains from one sample, sequenced in a study of shared clonotypes between healthy human individuals. TCRdb's copy holds only in-frame clones and misses some; the assay was immunoSEQ multiplex PCR. The table records approximately 1,000,000 clones, 70% to 80% of them present only once. Sequencing input: memory CD4+ T cells from PBMCs. These receptor sequences come from a man between 18 and 35 years old in good health. Some clones in this sample may be carry-over from other donors' samples. The conserved cysteine and the conserved F or W are not part of the CDR3 here.

j_call | v_call | cdr3_aa
TRBJ1-1 | TRBV18 | ASSPEQGASTEAF
TRBJ2-7 | TRBV5-7 | ASRGTSGPYEQY
TRBJ2-7 | TRBV6-6 | ASSFTGEQY
TRBJ2-7 | TRBV30 | ACLAGPYEQY
TRBJ2-7 | TRBV28 | ASSSPGQTPYEQY
TRBJ1-5 | TRBV7-8 | ASSLVNREQPQH
TRBJ2-1 | TRBV14 | ASSQLGDSSYNEQF
TRBJ2-7 | TRBV29-1 | SVEPSGQLSEQY
TRBJ2-1 | TRBV6-5 | ASSYSLAGANEQF
TRBJ1-5 | TRBV28 | ASSSGVWVGQPQH
TRBJ2-2 | TRBV7-2 | ASSIPTGGFRELF
TRBJ2-3 | TRBV9 | ASSVASNQDTQY
TRBJ2-1 | TRBV28 | ASSTVFPGLAGIGSYNEQF
TRBJ2-1 | TRBV6-1 | ASSPVLAGVQQF
TRBJ2-1 | TRBV28 | ASTGLGNEQF
TRBJ2-7 | TRBV28 | ASSTPSGRYEQY
TRBJ2-7 | TRBV11-2 | ASRRPGLGSYEQY
TRBJ2-7 | TRBV15 | ATSRNYEQY
TRBJ1-5 | TRBV28 | ASSGDSSYSNQPQH
TRBJ1-3 | TRBV21-1 | ASSGITGGIGNTIY
TRBJ2-5 | TRBV6-4 | ASSKDYPETQY
TRBJ1-2 | TRBV5-6 | ASSRGRNYGYT
TRBJ1-2 | TRBV20-1 | SASDRLGYT
TRBJ1-1 | TRBV5-4 | ASSLGTGTEAF
TRBJ1-5 | TRBV21-1 | ASSNSRYISNQPQH
TRBJ2-7 | TRBV10-3 | AIRRDLSSYEQY
TRBJ1-1 | TRBV2 | ASSVERLNTEAF
TRBJ1-1 | TRBV29-1 | SAGTGWGMGTEAF
TRBJ2-1 | TRBV19 | ASSKARGNEQF
TRBJ2-7 | TRBV10-3 | AITEGSIYEQY
TRBJ1-2 | TRBV19 | ASSIRRTGFFYGYT
TRBJ2-7 | TRBV6-5 | ASRLNRDTSYEQY
TRBJ2-1 | TRBV5-1 | ASSLGLRGEQF
TRBJ2-3 | TRBV5-1 | ASSLGQGAADTQY
TRBJ2-7 | TRBV6-1 | ASTYPSGPGYEQY
TRBJ2-3 | TRBV2 | ASSNLAGGSDTQY
TRBJ1-5 | TRBV7-9 | ASTRPGQPQH
TRBJ2-5 | TRBV14 | ASSQVGETQY
TRBJ1-1 | TRBV5-1 | ASSLGWTSMNTEAF
TRBJ2-5 | TRBV7-9 | ASSHRTGGQTQY
TRBJ2-1 | TRBV11-2 | ASSGTIKHSYNEQF
TRBJ2-7 | TRBV27 | ASSFSQGSDEQY
TRBJ1-3 | TRBV28 | ASRITFGNTIY
TRBJ2-3 | TRBV7-9 | ASSHPAGGRAADTQY
TRBJ1-1 | TRBV7-9 | ASSSQGLNTEAF
TRBJ1-4 | TRBV28 | ASSLRDMGIEKLF
TRBJ1-4 | TRBV10-3 | AISAVQDEKLF
TRBJ2-7 | TRBV10-2 | ASIDRDRRSYEQY
TRBJ2-1 | TRBV25-1 | ASSEYSGAHSYNEQF
TRBJ2-1 | TRBV25-1 | ASSVDRNNEQF
TRBJ2-7 | TRBV25-1 | ASRDWGNSGAYEQY
TRBJ1-5 | TRBV2 | ASSPRDGQNQPQH
TRBJ1-1 | TRBV2 | ASSERTGRTEAF